The source of this T cell receptor (beta chain) is a study of control samples from healthy donors and cancer patients. The CDR3 is made up of 17 amino acids. Germline V gives CDR1 LGHDT, CDR2 YNNKEL (reference sequence). V dropped 1 base and J dropped 0 bases, with 13 bases sitting between them. TCRdb's table, derived via immunoSEQ multiplex PCR, lists solely in-frame clones and lacks some. Of 10,000 to 15,000 clones listed, roughly 90% are singletons. The receptor's source is a male donor with melanoma. Sample: formalin-fixed, paraffin-embedded tissue. The V gene is TRBV3-1 (or the pseudogene TRBV3-2), the J gene TRBJ2-4; D uncertain. This CDR3 is CASSQGVATLAKNIQYF. Written as DNA, the CDR3 is TGTGCCAGCAGCCAAGGGGTAGCAACTCTAGCCAAAAACATTCAGTACTTC.